This entry concerns a single T cell receptor beta chain. The CDR3 totals 15 residues. Germline trimming cut 3 bases from V and 2 bases from J; bases unmatched to any gene: 6. Germline V gene lookup returns CDR1 SGDLS and CDR2 YYNGEE. TCRdb keeps only in-frame clones here, not all; method: immunoSEQ multiplex PCR. The sample includes approximately 70,000 clones, around 86% seen only once; the top ten take approximately 7%. This entry comes from a study of blood T cell repertoires in COVID-19. Sequencing was done on a sample of peripheral blood. The J gene is TRBJ2-5, the V gene TRBV9, with 8 bases identical to TRBD2. The source is a man aged 45-65 years with active COVID-19. CDR3: CASSASGSRQETQYF. CDR3 nucleotides: TGTGCCAGCAGCGCAAGCGGGAGCAGACAAGAGACCCAGTACTTC. The whole variable domain, remainder taken from reference TRBV9 and TRBJ2-5, is DSGVTQTPKHLITATGQRVTLRCSPRSGDLSVYWYQQSLDQGLQFLIQYYNGEERAKGNILERFSAQQFPDLHSELNLSSLELGDSALYFCASSASGSRQETQYFGPGTRLLVL.